This T cell receptor (beta chain) was profiled in a study of T cells in Graves' hyperthyroidism and ophthalmopathy. Amplified TCR beta CDR3 regions derived from RNA transcripts. The TCR CDR3 first-round RT-PCR relied on the HTBI primer set. MiXCR was run by TCRdb on the multiplex PCR reads, yielding one entry per CDR3 protein. Of under 350,000 distinct CDR3 sequences in the sample, about an eighth were seen once. This clonotype was seen more than once but under ten times. At one of its ends the junction is not consistent with the germline gene, which may arise from a read error. This sequence originates from a woman aged 25 to 39 with Graves' hyperthyroidism that later progressed to Graves' ophthalmopathy. The sequenced sample consisted of blood.

The CDR3 sequence is CANSMAAGGPTNF. The CDR3 DNA reads TGTGCCAACAGTATGGCAGCGGGAGGGCCGACGAACTTC. V gene TRBV27 combines with J gene TRBJ2-7; the match to TRBD2 covers 10 bases. The CDR3 consists of 13 residues. Germline values: CDR1 MNHEY, CDR2 SMNVEV (reference sequence).